The source of this T cell receptor beta chain is a study of shared clonotypes between healthy human individuals. Broader study findings: Donor clonotype sharing was expected to depend on sequencing depth.

The V end lost 5 bases, the J end lost 8 bases, and 25 bases lay between the germline ends. The length of the CDR3 is 17 residues. Per the germline V gene, CDR1 is PRHDT and CDR2 is FYEKMQ (reference sequence). Selected positively for CCR7 and CD45RO-negative, naive CD8 cells excluded terminally differentiated effector memory CD45RA+ cells. Regarding this clone: Antigen: not known.

TCRdb's table, derived via immunoSEQ multiplex PCR, lists solely in-frame clones and lacks some. This table holds some 1,900,000 clones, approximately 94% found once. This TCR was sampled from a man between 18 and 29 years old in good health. The gene calls are TRBV13 and TRBJ2-1, with a weak D call TRBD2 (5 bases). The specimen was naive CD8+ T cells sorted from blood. The CDR3 spells CASSPPSGSLSVDEQFF. The CDR3 DNA sequence: TGTGCCAGCAGCCCCCCTTCGGGGTCGCTTTCAGTCGATGAGCAGTTCTTC.